This T cell receptor beta chain comes out of a study of PD-1 blockade in classical Hodgkin lymphoma. As for the study in general: Intravenous nivolumab at 3 mg/kg was given to patients every 2 weeks.

The method was immunoSEQ multiplex PCR; TCRdb's version includes in-frame clones alone and lacks a portion of them. Counted here are over 80,000 clones, roughly 90% occurring once; the ten biggest clones make up 2.8%. Only one count was recorded for this clone. Its antigen is still unknown. CDR3 length: 15 residues. Germline V gives CDR1 LNHDA, CDR2 SQIVND (reference sequence). The J segment lost 3 bases and the V segment lost 4 bases, leaving 4 bases of the junction unmatched. Study results and limitations: Patients who began taking nivolumab under 1 year after ASCT were left out.

The patients all showed relapse after autologous stem cell transplantation, while their brentuximab vedotin exposure varied. The chain couples TRBV19 to TRBJ2-1; 9 bases align to TRBD1. The clonotype comes from a human donor with classical Hodgkin lymphoma. This specimen was peripheral blood mononuclear cells (PBMCs), taken at baseline. The CDR3 DNA reads as TGTGCCAGTAGTACCGACAGGGGGGGCTACAATGAGCAGTTCTTC. It codes for CASSTDRGGYNEQFF.